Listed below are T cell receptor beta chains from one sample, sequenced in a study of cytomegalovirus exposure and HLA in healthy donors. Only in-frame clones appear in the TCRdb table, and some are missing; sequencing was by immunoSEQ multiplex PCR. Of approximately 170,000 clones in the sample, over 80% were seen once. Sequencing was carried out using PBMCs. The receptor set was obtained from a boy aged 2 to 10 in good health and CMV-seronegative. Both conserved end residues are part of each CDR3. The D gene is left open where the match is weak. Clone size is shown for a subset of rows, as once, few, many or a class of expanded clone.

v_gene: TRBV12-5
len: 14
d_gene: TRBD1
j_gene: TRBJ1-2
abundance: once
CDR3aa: CASGLSPTGNGYTF
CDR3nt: TGTGCTAGTGGTTTGTCCCCGACAGGGAATGGCTACACCTTC

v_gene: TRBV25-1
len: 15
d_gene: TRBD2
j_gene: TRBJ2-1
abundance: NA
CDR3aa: CASSDELAGRNEQFF
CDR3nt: TGTGCCAGCAGTGATGAGCTAGCGGGACGCAATGAGCAGTTCTTC

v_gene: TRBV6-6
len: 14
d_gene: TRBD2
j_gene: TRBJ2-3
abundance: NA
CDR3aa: CASSYGGGSSTQYF
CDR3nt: TGTGCCAGCAGTTACGGGGGAGGGAGTTCTACGCAGTATTTT

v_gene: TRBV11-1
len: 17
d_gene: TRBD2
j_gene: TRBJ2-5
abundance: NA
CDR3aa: CASSLGEASGNQETQYF
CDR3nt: TGTGCCAGCAGCTTAGGTGAGGCTAGCGGGAATCAAGAGACCCAGTACTTC

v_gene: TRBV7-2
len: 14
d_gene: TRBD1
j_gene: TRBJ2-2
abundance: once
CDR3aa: CASSWDRTTGELFF
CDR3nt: TGTGCCAGCAGCTGGGACAGAACCACCGGGGAGCTGTTTTTT

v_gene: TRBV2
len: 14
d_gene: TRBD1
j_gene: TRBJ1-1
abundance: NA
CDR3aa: CASRAGQADTEAFF
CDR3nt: TGTGCCAGCAGGGCGGGACAGGCAGACACTGAAGCTTTCTTT

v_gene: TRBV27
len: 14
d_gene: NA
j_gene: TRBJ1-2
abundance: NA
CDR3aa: CASSLQANNYGYTF
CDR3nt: TGTGCCAGCAGCCTCCAGGCTAATAACTATGGCTACACCTTC

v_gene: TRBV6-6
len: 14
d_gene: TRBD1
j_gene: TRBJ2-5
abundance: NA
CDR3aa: CASSATGWVETQYF
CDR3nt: TGTGCCAGCAGTGCGACAGGGTGGGTGGAGACCCAGTACTTC

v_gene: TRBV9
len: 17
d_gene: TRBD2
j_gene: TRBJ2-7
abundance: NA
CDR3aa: CASSVGSSGTSLYEQYF
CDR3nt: TGTGCCAGCAGCGTAGGGTCATCCGGGACTAGCCTCTACGAGCAGTACTTC

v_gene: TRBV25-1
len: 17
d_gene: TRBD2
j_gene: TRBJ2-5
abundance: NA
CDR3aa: CASSRGGLAGGQETQYF
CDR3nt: TGTGCCAGCAGCCGGGGAGGACTAGCGGGAGGGCAAGAGACCCAGTACTTC

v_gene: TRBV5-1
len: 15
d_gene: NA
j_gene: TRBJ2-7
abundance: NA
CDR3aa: CASSLVSGSGYEQYF
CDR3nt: TGCGCCAGCAGCTTGGTATCGGGGTCTGGATACGAGCAGTACTTC

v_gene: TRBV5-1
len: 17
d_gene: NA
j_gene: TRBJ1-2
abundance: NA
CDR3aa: CASSWSFRTATNYGYTF
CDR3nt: TGCGCCAGCAGCTGGTCTTTTAGGACAGCAACTAACTATGGCTACACCTTC

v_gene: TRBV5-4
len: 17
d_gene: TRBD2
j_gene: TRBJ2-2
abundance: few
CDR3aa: CASSLGGLAGDAGELFF
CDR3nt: TGTGCCAGCAGCTTGGGGGGACTAGCGGGAGATGCCGGGGAGCTGTTTTTT

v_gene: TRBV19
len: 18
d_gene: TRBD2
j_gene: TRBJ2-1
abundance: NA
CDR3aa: CASSMMASGRRVYNEQFF
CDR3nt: TGTGCCAGTAGTATGATGGCTAGCGGGAGGAGGGTGTACAATGAGCAGTTCTTC

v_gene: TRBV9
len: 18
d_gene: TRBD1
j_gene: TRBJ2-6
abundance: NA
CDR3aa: CASSLGTGKSSGANVLTF
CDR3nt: TGTGCCAGCAGCCTAGGGACAGGGAAAAGCTCTGGGGCCAACGTCCTGACTTTC

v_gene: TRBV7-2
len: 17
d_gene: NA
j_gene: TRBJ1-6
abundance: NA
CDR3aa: CASSLKVEGFGGSPLHF
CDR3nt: TGTGCCAGCAGCTTAAAAGTTGAGGGTTTCGGGGGGTCACCCCTCCACTTT

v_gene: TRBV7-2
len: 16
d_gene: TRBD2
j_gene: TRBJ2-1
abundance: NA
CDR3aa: CASSLARLAGYNEQFF
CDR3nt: TGTGCCAGCAGCTTAGCGAGACTAGCGGGGTACAATGAGCAGTTCTTC

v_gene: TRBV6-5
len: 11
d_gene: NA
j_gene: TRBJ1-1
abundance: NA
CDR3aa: CASSYGQEAFF
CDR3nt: TGTGCCAGCAGTTATGGGCAGGAAGCTTTCTTT

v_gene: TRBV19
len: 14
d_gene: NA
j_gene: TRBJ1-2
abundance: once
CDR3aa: CASSAGHSNYGYTF
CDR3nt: TGTGCCAGTAGCGCTGGACACTCTAACTATGGCTACACCTTC

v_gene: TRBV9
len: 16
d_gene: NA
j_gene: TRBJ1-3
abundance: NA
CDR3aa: CASSPGWAGSGNTIYF
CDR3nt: TGTGCCAGCAGCCCAGGCTGGGCAGGCTCTGGAAACACCATATATTTT

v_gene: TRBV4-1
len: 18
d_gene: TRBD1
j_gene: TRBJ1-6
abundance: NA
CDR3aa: CASSQELGGQVTNSPLHF
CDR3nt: TGCGCCAGCAGCCAAGAGTTAGGCGGACAGGTCACTAATTCACCCCTCCACTTT

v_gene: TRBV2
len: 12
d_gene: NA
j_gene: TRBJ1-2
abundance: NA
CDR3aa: CASKARGYGYTF
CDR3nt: TGTGCCAGCAAGGCCAGGGGCTATGGCTACACCTTC

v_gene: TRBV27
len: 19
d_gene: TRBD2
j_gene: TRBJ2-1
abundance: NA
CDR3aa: CASSFWGLAGAKPDNEQFF
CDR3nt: TGTGCCAGCAGTTTCTGGGGACTAGCGGGGGCCAAGCCCGACAATGAGCAGTTCTTC

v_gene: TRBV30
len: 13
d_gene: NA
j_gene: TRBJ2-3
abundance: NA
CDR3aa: CAWRAPGGFTQYF
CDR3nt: TGTGCCTGGAGAGCCCCGGGGGGCTTCACGCAGTATTTT

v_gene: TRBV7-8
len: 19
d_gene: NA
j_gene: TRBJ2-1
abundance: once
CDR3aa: CASSQGRVAGLLNNNEQFF
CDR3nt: TGTGCCAGCAGCCAGGGGAGGGTAGCGGGTCTCCTTAATAACAATGAGCAGTTCTTC

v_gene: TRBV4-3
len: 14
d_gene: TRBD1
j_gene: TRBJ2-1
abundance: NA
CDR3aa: CASRKTGEESEQFF
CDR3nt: TGCGCCAGCAGAAAGACAGGGGAGGAAAGTGAGCAGTTCTTC

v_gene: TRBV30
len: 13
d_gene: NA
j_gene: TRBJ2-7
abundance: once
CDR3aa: CAWSRQAWGEQYF
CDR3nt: TGTGCCTGGAGTAGACAGGCCTGGGGCGAGCAGTACTTC

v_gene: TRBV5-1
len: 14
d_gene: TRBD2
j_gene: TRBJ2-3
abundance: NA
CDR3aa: CASRPSGGADTQYF
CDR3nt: TGCGCCAGCAGACCTAGCGGGGGGGCAGATACGCAGTATTTT

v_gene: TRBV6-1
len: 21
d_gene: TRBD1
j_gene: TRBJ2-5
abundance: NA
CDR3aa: CASSEALPLSGTGGFFETQYF
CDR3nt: TGTGCCAGCAGTGAAGCGCTTCCTCTTTCCGGGACAGGGGGTTTTTTTGAGACCCAGTACTTC

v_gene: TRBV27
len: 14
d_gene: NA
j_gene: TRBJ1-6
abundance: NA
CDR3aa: CASKYTSYNSPLHF
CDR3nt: TGTGCCAGCAAATACACCTCCTATAATTCACCCCTCCACTTT

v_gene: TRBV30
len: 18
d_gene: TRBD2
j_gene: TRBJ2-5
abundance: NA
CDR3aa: CAWSVVRLAGDYQETQYF
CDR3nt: TGTGCCTGGAGTGTAGTTCGGCTAGCGGGCGACTACCAAGAGACCCAGTACTTC

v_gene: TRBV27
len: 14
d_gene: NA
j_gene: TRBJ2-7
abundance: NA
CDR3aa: CASSFRAATYEQYF
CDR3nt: TGTGCCAGCAGTTTCAGGGCCGCCACCTACGAGCAGTACTTC

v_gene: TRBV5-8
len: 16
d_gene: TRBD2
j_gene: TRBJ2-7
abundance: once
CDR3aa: CASSEPSGSFDYEQYF
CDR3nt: TGTGCCAGCAGCGAGCCCAGCGGGAGCTTTGACTACGAGCAGTACTTC

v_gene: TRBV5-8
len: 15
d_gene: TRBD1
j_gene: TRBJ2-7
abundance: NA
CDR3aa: CASSLYGQASYEQYF
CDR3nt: TGTGCCAGCAGCTTGTACGGACAGGCAAGCTACGAGCAGTACTTC

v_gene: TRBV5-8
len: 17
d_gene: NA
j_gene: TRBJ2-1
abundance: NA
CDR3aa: CASSLARGRDLYNEQFF
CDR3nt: TGTGCCAGCAGCTTGGCTCGCGGGCGGGACCTCTACAATGAGCAGTTCTTC

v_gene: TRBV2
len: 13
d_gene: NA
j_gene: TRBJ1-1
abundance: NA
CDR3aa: CASVRGLNTEAFF
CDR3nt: TGTGCCAGCGTGCGAGGCCTGAACACTGAAGCTTTCTTT